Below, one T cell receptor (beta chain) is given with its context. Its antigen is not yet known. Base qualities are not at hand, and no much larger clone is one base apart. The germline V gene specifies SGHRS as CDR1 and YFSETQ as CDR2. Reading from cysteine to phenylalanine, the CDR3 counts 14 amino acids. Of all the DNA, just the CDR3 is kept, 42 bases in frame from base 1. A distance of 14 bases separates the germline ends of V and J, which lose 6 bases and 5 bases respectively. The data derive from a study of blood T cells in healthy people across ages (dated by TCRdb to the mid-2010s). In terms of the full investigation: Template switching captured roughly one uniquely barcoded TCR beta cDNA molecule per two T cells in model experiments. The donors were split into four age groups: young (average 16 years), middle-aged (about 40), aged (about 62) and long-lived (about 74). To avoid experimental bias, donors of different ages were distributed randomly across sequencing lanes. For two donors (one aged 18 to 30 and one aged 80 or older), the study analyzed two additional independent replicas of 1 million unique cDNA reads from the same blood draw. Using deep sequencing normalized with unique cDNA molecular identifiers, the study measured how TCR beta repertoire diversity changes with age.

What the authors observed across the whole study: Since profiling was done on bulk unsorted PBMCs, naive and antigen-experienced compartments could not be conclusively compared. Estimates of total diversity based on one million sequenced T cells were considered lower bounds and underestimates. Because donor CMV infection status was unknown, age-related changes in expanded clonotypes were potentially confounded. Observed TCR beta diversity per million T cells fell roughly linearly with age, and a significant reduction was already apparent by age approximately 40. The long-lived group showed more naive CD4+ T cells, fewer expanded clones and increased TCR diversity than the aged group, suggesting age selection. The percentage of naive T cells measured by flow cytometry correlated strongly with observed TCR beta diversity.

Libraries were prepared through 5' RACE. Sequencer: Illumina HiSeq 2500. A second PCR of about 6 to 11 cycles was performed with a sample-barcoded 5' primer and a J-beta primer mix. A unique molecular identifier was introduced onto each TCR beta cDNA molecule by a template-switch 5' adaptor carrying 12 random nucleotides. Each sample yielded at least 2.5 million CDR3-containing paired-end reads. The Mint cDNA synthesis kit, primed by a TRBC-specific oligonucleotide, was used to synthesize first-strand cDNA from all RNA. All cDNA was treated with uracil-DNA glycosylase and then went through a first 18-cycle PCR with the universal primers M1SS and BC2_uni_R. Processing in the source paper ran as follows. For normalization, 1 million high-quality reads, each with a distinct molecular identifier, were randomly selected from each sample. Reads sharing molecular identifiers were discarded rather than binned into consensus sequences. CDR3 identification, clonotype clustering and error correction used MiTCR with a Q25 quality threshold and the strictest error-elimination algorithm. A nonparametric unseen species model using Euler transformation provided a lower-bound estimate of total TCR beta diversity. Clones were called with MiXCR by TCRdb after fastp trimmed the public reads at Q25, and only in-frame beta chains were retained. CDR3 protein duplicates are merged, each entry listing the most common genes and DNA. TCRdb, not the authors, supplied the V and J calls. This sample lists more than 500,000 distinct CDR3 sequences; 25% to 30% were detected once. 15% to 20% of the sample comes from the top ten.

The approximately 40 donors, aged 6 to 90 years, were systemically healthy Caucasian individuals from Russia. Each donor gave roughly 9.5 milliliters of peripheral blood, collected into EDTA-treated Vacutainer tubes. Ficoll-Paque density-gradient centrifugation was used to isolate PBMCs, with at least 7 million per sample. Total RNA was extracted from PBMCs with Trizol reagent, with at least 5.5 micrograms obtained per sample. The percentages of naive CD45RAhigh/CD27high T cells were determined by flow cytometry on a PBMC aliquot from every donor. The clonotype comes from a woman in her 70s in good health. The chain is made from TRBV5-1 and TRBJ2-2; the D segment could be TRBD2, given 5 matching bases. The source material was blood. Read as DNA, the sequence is TGCGCCAGCAAAAAAGTCCCGGGGACCGGGGAGCTGTTTTTT. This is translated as CASKKVPGTGELFF.